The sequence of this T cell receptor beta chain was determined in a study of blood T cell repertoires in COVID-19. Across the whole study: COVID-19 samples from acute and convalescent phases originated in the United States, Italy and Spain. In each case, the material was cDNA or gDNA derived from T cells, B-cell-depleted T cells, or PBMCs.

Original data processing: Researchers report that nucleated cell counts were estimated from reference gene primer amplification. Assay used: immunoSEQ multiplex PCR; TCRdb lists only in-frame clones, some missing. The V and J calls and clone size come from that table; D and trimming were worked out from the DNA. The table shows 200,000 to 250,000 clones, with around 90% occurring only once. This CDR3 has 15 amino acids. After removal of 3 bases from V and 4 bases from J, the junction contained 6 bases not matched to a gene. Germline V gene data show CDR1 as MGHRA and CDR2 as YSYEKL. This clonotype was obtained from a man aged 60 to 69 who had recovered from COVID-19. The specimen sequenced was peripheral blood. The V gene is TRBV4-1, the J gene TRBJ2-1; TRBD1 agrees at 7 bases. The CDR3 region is CASSQDDRAYNEQFF. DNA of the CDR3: TGCGCCAGCAGCCAGGACGACAGGGCTTACAATGAGCAGTTCTTC.